This entry concerns a single TCR beta chain. Sequencing was performed with immunoSEQ multiplex PCR; in TCRdb, only in-frame clones are kept and a portion is missing. Of more than 350,000 clones detected, about 86% appear once; the ten largest clones hold roughly 9.4%. The data are from a study of blood T cell repertoires in COVID-19. Across the study: Spain, Italy and the United States supplied samples that represented acute and convalescent COVID-19.

The TCR was taken from a woman aged 50 to 65 who had recovered from COVID-19. Sample: PBMCs or T cells enriched from blood (not recorded which).

CDR3: CASSELTGSGNTIYF. As DNA, the CDR3 is TGTGCCAGCAGTGAACTCACAGGCTCTGGAAACACCATATATTTT. J is TRBJ1-3 and V is TRBV25-1; a possible D gene is TRBD1 (5 bases). The V and J ends lost 2 bases and 0 bases respectively, with 8 bases between them. CDR3 length equals 15 residues. The germline V gene has CDR1 MGHDK and CDR2 SYGVNS.